This T cell receptor (beta chain) appears in the sequencing data of a study of T cells after somatic rescue of genetic block. The germline V gene has CDR1 SGHNT and CDR2 YENEEA. CDR3 length: 15 residues. The V gene end was trimmed by 1 base and the J gene end by 7 bases; junction bases not matched to a gene: 5. Some clones are missing from TCRdb's copy, which holds only in-frame ones; the method was immunoSEQ multiplex PCR. The sample has 110,000 or so clones; around nine tenths are singletons. The sample comprised peripheral blood mononuclear cells (PBMCs). The TCR comes from a woman aged 18 to 35. The gene calls are TRBV11-3 and TRBJ2-1, with 9 bases aligning to TRBD2. Here the CDR3 reads CASSLGGGARNEQFF. Written as DNA, the CDR3 is TGTGCCAGCAGCTTAGGCGGGGGGGCAAGGAATGAGCAGTTCTTC.